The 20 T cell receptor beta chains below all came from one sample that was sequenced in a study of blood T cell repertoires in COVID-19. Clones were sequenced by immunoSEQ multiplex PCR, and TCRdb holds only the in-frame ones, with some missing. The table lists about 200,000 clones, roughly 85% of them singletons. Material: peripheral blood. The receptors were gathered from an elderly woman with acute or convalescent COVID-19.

The CDR3 sequence is CASSLETGRFNSPLHF. As DNA, the CDR3 is TGCGCCAGCAGCTTGGAGACAGGGCGATTTAATTCACCCCTCCACTTT. V usage is TRBV5-1 and J usage is TRBJ1-6; 7 bases are shared with TRBD1. The CDR3 is made up of 16 amino acids. V shed 0 bases and J 6 bases; nucleotides not matched to a gene: 6. Germline V gene data show CDR1 as SGHRS and CDR2 as YFSETQ.

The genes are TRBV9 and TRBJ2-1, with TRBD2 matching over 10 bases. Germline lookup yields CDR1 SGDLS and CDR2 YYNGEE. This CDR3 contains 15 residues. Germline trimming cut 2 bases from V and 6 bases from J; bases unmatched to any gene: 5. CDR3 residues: CASSVLAGALNEQFF. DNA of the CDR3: TGTGCCAGCAGCGTCCTAGCGGGAGCCCTCAATGAGCAGTTCTTC.

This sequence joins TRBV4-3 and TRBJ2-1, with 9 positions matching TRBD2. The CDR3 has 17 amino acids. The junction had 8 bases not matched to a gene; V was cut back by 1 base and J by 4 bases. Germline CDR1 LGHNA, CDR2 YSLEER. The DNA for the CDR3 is TGCGCCAGCAGCCAAGTTGCGGGAGGGCCACTATACAATGAGCAGTTCTTC. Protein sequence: CASSQVAGGPLYNEQFF.

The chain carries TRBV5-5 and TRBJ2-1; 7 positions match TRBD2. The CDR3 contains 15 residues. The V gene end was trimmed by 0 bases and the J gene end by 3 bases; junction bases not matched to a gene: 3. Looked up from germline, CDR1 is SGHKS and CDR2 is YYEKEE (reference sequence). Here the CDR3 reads CASSLEGGSYNEQFF. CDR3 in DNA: TGTGCCAGCAGCTTGGAAGGCGGGAGCTACAATGAGCAGTTCTTC. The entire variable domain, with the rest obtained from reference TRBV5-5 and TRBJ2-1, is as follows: DAGVTQSPTHLIKTRGQQVTLRCSPISGHKSVSWYQQVLGQGPQFIFQYYEKEERGRGNFPDRFSARQFPNYSSELNVNALLLGDSALYLCASSLEGGSYNEQFFGPGTRLTVL.

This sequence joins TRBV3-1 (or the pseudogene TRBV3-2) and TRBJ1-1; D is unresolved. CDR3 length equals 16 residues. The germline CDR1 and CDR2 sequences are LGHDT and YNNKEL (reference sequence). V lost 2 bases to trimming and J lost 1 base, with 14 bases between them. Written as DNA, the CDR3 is TGTGCCAGCAGCCAATTCTTTCGGGAGAAGAACACTGAAGCTTTCTTT. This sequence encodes CASSQFFREKNTEAFF.

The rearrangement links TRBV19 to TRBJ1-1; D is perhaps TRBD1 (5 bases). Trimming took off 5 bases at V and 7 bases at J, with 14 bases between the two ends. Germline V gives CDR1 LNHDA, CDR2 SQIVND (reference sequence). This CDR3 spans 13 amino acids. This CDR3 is CASSLTGQSEAFF. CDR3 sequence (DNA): TGTGCCAGTAGTCTCACAGGACAAAGTGAAGCTTTCTTT.

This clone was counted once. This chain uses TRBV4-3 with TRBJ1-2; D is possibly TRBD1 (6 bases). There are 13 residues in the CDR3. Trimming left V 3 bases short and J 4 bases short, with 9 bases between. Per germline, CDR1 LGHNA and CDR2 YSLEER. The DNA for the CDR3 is TGCGCCAGCAGCCAGGACAGAACCTATGGCTACACCTTC. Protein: CASSQDRTYGYTF.

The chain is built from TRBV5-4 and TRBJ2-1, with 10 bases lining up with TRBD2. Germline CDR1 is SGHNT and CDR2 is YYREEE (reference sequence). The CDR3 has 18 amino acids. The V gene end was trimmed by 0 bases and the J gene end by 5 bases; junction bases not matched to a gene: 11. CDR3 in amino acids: CASSLGARLAGENNEQFF. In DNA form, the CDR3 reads TGTGCCAGCAGCTTGGGGGCACGGCTAGCGGGAGAAAACAATGAGCAGTTCTTC.

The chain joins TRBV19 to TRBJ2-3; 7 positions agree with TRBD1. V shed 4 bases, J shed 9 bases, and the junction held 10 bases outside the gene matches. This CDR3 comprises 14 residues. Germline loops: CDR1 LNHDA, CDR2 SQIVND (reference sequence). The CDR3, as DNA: TGTGCCAGTAGTAACGGGCAGGGGGTATTGACGCAGTATTTT. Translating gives CASSNGQGVLTQYF.

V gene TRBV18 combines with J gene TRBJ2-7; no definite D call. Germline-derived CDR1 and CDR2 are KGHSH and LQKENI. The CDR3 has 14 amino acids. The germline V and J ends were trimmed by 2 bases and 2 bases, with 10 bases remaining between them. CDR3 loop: CASSPWAETYEQYF. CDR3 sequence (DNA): TGTGCCAGCTCACCATGGGCAGAGACCTACGAGCAGTACTTC.

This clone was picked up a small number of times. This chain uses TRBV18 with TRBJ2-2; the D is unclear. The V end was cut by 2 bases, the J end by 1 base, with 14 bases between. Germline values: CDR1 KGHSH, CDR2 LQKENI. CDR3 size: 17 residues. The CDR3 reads CASSPSLGSLNTGELFF. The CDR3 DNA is TGTGCCAGCTCACCAAGTCTTGGCAGTTTGAACACCGGGGAGCTGTTTTTT.

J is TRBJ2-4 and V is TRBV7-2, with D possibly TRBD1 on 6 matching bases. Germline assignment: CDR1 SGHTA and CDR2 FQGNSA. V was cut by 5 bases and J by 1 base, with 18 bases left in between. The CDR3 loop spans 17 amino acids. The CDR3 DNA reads TGTGCCAGCAGCCACGATCCAGGGGTAATTGCCAAAAACATTCAGTACTTC. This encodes CASSHDPGVIAKNIQYF.

The CDR3 sequence: CASSTNQERGAEAFF. CDR3 in DNA: TGTGCCAGCAGCACTAATCAAGAACGGGGGGCTGAAGCTTTCTTT. This chain connects TRBV5-4 to TRBJ1-1; D might be TRBD1 (5 bases). Germline loops: CDR1 SGHNT, CDR2 YYREEE (reference sequence). Trimming took 4 bases from V and 6 from J, leaving 19 bases between them. This CDR3 spans 15 amino acids.

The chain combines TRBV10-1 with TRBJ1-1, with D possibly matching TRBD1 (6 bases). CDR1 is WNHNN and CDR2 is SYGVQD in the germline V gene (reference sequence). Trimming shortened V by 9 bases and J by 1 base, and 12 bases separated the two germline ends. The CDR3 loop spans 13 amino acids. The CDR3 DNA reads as TGCGCCAGTTCAAAGACAGGGAACACTGAAGCTTTCTTT. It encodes CASSKTGNTEAFF.

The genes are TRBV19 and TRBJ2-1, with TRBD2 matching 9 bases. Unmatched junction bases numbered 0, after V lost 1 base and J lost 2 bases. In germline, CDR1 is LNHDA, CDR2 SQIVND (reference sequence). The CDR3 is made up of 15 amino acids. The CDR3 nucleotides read TGTGCCAGTAGTATAGGCGGGAGGGCCTACAATGAGCAGTTCTTC. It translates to CASSIGGRAYNEQFF.

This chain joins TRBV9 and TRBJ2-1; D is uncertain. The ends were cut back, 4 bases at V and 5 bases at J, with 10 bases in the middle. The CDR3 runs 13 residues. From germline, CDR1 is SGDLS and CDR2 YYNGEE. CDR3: CASSHRLHNEQFF. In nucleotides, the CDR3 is TGTGCCAGCAGCCACCGACTGCACAATGAGCAGTTCTTC.

CDR3 region: CASSLWTGSYEQYF. The CDR3 nucleotides are TGTGCCAGTAGTCTCTGGACAGGATCTTACGAGCAGTACTTC. The chain links TRBV19 to TRBJ2-7; 7 nucleotides agree with TRBD1. V lost 5 bases to trimming and J lost 4 bases; unmatched junction nucleotides: 8. Germline CDR1 is LNHDA and CDR2 is SQIVND (reference sequence). CDR3 length: 14 amino acids.

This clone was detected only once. The CDR3: CASSQDLGGLSYNEQFF. Written as DNA, the CDR3 is TGTGCCAGCAGCCAAGATCTGGGGGGACTGTCCTACAATGAGCAGTTCTTC. The chain recombines TRBV3-1 (or the pseudogene TRBV3-2) with TRBJ2-1; weak D call: TRBD2 (6 bases). Per the germline V gene, CDR1 is LGHDT and CDR2 is YNNKEL (reference sequence). This CDR3 spans 17 amino acids. Trimming cost V 0 bases and J 1 base, with 13 bases left between them.

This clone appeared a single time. In nucleotides, the CDR3 is TGTGCCAGAAGCAGCCAGACAGCCCCGGGGACCCAGTACTTC. Its protein product is CARSSQTAPGTQYF. This sequence joins TRBV7-5 and TRBJ2-5; the table's D call, TRBD1, has no DNA check behind it. TRBV7-5 is assigned pseudogene status. This CDR3 has 14 residues.

In DNA form, the CDR3 reads TGTGCCAGCTCACCCACGGCAGGCTCTGGAAACACCATATATTTT. It translates to CASSPTAGSGNTIYF. The chain carries TRBV18 and TRBJ1-3; no reliable D call. The V and J ends lost 3 bases and 0 bases respectively, with 9 bases between them. From germline, CDR1 is KGHSH and CDR2 LQKENI. CDR3 size: 15 residues.